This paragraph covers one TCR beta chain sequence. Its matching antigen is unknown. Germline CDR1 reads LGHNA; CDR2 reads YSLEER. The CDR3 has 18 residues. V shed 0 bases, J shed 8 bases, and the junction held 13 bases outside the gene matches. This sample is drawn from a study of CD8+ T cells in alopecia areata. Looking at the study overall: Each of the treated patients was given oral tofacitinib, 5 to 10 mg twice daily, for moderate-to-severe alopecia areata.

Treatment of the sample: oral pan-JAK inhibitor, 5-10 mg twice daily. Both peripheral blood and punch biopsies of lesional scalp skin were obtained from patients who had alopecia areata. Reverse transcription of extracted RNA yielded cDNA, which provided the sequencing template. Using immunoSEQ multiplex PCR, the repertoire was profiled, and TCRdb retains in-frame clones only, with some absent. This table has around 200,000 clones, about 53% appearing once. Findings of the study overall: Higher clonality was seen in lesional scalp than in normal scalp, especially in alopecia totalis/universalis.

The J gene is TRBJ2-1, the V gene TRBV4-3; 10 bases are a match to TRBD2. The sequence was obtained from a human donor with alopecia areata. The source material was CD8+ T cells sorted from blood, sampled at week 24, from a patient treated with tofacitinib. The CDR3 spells CASSQEQEAGGPVDEQFF. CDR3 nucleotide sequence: TGCGCCAGCAGCCAAGAGCAGGAAGCGGGGGGGCCGGTGGATGAGCAGTTCTTC.